This T cell receptor beta chain originates from a study of human T cells and chemical hapten exposure. One entry per CDR3 protein results from TCRdb running MiXCR on the RACE reads. The data contain about 360,000 distinct CDR3 sequences, around 7% of them singletons. Noted time point: patch test 1, 2 weeks after DPC sensitization. Treatment in this sample: therapeutic diphenylcyclopropenone sensitization with weekly scalp DPC. The CDR3 runs to 14 residues. V lost 6 bases, J lost 0 bases, and 11 bases lay in between. The germline V gene has CDR1 MNHEY and CDR2 SVGAGI. This receptor was obtained from a woman between 18 and 29 years old with alopecia areata. Some clones in this sample may be carry-over from other donors' samples. This rearrangement joins TRBV6-5 to TRBJ1-1; the D is unclear. The sample consisted of whole blood, taken in connection with sensitization to the hapten diphenylcyclopropenone (DPC). The CDR3 DNA reads as TGTGCCAGCAGCCGTGATTGGATGAACACTGAAGCTTTCTTT. Protein product: CASSRDWMNTEAFF.